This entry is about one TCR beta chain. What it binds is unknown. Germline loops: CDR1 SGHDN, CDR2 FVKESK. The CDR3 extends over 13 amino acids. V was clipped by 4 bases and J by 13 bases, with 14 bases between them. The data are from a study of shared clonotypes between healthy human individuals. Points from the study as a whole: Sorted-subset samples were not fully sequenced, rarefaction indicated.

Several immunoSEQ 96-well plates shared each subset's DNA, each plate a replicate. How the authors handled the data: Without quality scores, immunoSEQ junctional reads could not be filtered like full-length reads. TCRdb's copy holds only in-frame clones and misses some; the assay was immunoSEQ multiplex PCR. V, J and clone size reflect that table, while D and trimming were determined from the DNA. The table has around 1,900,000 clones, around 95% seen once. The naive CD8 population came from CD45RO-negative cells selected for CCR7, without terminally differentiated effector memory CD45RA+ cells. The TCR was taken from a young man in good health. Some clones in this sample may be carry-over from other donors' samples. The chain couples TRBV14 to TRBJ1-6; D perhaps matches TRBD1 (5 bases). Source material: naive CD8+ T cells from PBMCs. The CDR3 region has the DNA TGTGCCAGCAGCCTTCGGGGGGAACGTCCCCTCCACTTT. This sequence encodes CASSLRGERPLHF.